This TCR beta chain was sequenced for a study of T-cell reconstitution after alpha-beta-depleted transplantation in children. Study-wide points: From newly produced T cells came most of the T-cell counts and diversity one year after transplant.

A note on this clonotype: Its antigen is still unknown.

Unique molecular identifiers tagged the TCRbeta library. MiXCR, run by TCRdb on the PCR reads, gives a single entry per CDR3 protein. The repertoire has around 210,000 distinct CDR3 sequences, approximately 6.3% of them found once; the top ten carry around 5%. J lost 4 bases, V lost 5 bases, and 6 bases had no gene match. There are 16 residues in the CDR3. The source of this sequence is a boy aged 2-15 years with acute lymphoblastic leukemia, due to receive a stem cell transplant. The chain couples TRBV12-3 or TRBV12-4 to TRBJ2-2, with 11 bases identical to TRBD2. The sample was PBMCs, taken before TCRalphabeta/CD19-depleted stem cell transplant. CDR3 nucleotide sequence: TGTGCCAGCAGTCCTTTAGCGGGAGGGGGCACCGGGGAGCTGTTTTTT. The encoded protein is CASSPLAGGGTGELFF.